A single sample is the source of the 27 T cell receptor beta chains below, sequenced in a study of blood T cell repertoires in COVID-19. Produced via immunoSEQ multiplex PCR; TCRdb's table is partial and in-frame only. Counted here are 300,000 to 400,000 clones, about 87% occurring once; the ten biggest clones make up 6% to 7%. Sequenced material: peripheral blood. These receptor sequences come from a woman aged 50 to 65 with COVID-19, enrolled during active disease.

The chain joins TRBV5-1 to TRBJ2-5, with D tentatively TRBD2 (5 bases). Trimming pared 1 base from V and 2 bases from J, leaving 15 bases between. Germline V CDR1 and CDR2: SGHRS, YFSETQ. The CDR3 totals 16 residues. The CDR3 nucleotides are TGCGCCAGCAGCTTGATGGCGGGCCGCGGACAAGAGACCCAGTACTTC. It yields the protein CASSLMAGRGQETQYF.

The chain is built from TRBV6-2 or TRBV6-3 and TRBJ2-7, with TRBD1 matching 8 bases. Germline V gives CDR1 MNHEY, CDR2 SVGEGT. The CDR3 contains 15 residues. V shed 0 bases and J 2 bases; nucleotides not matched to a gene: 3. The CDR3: CASSYSRQGTYEQYF. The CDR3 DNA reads TGTGCCAGCAGTTACTCGAGACAGGGGACCTACGAGCAGTACTTC.

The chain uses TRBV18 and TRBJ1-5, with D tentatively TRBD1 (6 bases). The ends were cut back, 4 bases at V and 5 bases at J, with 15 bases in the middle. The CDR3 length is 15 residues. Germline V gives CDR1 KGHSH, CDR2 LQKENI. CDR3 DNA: TGTGCCAGCTCACGAACGAACAGGGTAGATCAGCCCCAGCATTTT. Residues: CASSRTNRVDQPQHF.

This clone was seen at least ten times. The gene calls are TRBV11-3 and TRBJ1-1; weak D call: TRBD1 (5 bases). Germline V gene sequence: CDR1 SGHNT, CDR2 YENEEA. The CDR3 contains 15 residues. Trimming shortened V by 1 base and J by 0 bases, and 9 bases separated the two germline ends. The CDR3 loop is CASSLGQSVNTEAFF. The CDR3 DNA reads TGTGCCAGCAGCTTAGGACAGTCGGTGAACACTGAAGCTTTCTTT.

DNA for the CDR3: TGTGCCAGCAGGGGAGCACCCATCCTCTCCGGGGCCAACGTCCTGACTTTC. Protein sequence: CASRGAPILSGANVLTF. The rearrangement links TRBV6-8 to TRBJ2-6; TRBD2 is a possible D gene (5 bases). The V end lost 6 bases, the J end lost 4 bases, and 19 bases lay between the germline ends. Germline V CDR1 and CDR2: MNHGY, SAAAGT. This CDR3 contains 17 residues.

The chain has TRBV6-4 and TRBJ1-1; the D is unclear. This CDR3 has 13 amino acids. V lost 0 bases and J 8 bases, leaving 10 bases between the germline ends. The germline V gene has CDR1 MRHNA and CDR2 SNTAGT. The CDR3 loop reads CASSDSIRREAFF. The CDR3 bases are TGTGCCAGCAGTGACTCGATTCGGAGGGAAGCTTTCTTT.

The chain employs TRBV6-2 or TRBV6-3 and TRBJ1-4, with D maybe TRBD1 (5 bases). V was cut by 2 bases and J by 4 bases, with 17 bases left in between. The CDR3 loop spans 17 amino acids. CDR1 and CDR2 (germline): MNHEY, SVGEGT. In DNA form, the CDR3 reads TGTGCCAGCAGTTACCCATCGGTATCGGGGGATAATGAAAAACTGTTTTTT. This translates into CASSYPSVSGDNEKLFF.

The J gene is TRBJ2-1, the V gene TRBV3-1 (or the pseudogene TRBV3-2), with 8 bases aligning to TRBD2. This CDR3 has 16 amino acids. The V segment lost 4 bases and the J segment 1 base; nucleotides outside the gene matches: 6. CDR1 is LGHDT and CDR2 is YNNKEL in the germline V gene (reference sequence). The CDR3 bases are TGTGCCAGCAGCCCCTTCGGCGGGGGGTCCTACAATGAGCAGTTCTTC. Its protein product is CASSPFGGGSYNEQFF.

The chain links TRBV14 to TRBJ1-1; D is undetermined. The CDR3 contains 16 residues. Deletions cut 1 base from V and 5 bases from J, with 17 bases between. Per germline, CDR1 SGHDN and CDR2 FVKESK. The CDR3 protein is CASSQARPLSYTEAFF. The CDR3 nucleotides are TGTGCCAGCAGCCAAGCCAGGCCCTTAAGCTATACTGAAGCTTTCTTT.

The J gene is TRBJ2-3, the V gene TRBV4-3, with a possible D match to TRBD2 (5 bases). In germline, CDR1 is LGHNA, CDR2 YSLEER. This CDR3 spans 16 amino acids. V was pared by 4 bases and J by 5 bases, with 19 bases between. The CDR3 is CASSLAPPEGRDTQYF. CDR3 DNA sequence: TGCGCCAGCAGCCTCGCCCCCCCCGAGGGCCGAGATACGCAGTATTTT.

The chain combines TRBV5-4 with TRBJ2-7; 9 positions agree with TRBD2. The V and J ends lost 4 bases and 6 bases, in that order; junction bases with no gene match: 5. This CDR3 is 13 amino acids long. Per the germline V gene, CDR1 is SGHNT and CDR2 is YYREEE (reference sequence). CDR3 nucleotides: TGTGCCAGCAGCCTTAGCGGGAGAGGCGAGCAGTACTTC. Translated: CASSLSGRGEQYF.

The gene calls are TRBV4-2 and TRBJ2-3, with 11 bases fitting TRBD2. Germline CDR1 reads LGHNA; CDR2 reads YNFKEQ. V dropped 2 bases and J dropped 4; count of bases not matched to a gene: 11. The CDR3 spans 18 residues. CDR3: CASSQLSLSGRGSDTQYF. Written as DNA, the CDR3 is TGTGCCAGCAGCCAATTAAGCCTTAGCGGGAGGGGGTCAGATACGCAGTATTTT.

CDR3 DNA: TGTGCCTGGAGTGTTGTGGGGAGCGGCTACACCTTC. Its protein product is CAWSVVGSGYTF. The chain carries TRBV30 and TRBJ1-2; D uncertain. Germline CDR1 and CDR2: GTSNPN and SVGIG (reference sequence). The CDR3 runs 12 residues. V was clipped by 0 bases and J by 8 bases, with 10 bases between them.

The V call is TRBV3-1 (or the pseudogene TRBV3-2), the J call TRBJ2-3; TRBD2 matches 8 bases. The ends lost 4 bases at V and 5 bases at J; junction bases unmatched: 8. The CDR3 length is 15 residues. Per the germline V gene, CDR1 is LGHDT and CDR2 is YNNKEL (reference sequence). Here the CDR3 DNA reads TGTGCCAGCAGCCGTACTAGCGGCAGTCAAGATACGCAGTATTTT. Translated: CASSRTSGSQDTQYF.

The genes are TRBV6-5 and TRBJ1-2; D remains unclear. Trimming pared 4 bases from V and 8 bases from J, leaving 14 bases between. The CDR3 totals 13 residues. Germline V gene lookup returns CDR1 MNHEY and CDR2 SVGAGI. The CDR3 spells CASSSRATGGYTF. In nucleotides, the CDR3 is TGTGCCAGCAGTTCCCGGGCCACGGGAGGCTACACCTTC.

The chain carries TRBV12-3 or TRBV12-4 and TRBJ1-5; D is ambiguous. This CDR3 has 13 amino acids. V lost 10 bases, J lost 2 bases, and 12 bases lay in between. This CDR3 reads CATTRRGNQPQHF. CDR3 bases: TGTGCCACCACTCGGCGGGGCAATCAGCCCCAGCATTTT.

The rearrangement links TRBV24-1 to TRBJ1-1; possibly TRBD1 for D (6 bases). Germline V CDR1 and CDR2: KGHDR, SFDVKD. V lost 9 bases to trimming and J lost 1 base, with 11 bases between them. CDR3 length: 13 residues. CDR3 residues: CATLDSTNTEAFF. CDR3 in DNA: TGTGCCACCCTGGACAGCACGAACACTGAAGCTTTCTTT.

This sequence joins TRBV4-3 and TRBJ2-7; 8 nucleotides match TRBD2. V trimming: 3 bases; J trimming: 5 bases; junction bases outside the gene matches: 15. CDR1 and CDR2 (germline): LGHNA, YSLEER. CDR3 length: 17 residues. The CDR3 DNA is TGCGCCAGCAGCCAGGTGACAGGCCGGACTAGCCACAACGAGCAGTACTTC. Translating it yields CASSQVTGRTSHNEQYF.

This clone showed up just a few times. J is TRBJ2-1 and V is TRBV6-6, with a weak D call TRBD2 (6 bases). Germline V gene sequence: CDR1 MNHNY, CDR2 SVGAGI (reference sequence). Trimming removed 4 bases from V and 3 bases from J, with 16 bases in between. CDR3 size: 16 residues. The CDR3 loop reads CASSLPWGSGYNEQFF. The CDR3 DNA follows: TGTGCCAGCAGTTTACCGTGGGGTAGCGGCTACAATGAGCAGTTCTTC.

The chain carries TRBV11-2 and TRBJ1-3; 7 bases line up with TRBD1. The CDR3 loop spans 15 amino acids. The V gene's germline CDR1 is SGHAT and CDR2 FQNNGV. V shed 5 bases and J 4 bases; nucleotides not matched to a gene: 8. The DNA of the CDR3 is TGTGCCAGCAGCCCCCGACAGGGAAGAGGAAACACCATATATTTT. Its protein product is CASSPRQGRGNTIYF.

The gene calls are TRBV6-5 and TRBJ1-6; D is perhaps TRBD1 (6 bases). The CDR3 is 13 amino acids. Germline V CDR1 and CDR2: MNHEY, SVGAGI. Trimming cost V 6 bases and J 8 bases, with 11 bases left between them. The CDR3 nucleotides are TGTGCCAGCAGACAGGGTTTAGATTCACCCCTCCACTTT. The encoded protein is CASRQGLDSPLHF.

Here the CDR3 reads CASSMGTGTSYEQYF. The CDR3, as DNA: TGTGCCAGTAGTATGGGGACAGGGACCTCCTACGAGCAGTACTTC. This sequence joins TRBV19 and TRBJ2-7; 9 bases fit TRBD1. There are 15 residues in the CDR3. Unmatched junction bases numbered 3, after V lost 3 bases and J lost 0 bases. The V gene's germline CDR1 is LNHDA and CDR2 SQIVND (reference sequence).

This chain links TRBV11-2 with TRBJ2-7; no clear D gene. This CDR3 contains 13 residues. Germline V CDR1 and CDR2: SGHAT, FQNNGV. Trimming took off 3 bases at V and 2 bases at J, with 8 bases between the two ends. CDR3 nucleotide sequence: TGTGCCAGCAGCTTTACAGACACCTACGAGCAGTACTTC. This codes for CASSFTDTYEQYF.

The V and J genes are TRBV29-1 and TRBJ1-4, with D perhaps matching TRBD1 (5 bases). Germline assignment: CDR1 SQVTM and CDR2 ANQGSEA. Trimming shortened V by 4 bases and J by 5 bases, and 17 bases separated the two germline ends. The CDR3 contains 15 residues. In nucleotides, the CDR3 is TGCAGCGTTGGCCAAGGATCAGGGTTCAATGAAAAACTGTTTTTT. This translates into CSVGQGSGFNEKLFF.

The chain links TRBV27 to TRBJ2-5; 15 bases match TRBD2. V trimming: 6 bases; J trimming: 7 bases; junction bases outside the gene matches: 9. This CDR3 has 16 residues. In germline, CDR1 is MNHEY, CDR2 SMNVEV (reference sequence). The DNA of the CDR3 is TGTGCCAGCAGGGGAAGGACTAGCGGGAGGGCCGGGACCCAGTACTTC. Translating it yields CASRGRTSGRAGTQYF.

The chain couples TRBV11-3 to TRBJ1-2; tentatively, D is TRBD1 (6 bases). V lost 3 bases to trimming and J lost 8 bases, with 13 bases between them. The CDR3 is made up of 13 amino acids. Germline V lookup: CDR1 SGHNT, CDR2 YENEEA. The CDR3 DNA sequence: TGTGCCAGCAGCTTGACAGGCGAACGGGGCTACACCTTC. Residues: CASSLTGERGYTF.

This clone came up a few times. The CDR3 loop is CASSIRTVQGPQHF. The CDR3, as DNA: TGTGCCAGTAGTATACGGACAGTTCAGGGGCCCCAGCATTTT. The chain couples TRBV19 to TRBJ1-5, with a possible D match to TRBD1 (6 bases). The germline CDR1 and CDR2 sequences are LNHDA and SQIVND (reference sequence). This CDR3 is built from 14 residues. V was shortened by 2 bases and J by 9 bases, with 14 bases between the two germline ends.